The rows below give T cell receptor beta chains drawn from one sample of a study of neurological immune-mediated disorders. TCRdb analysed the 5' RACE reads with MiXCR anew, one entry per CDR3 protein. The sample lists about 35,000 distinct CDR3 sequences; around 6.8% were seen once. The sample comprised PBMCs. These receptors originate from a middle-aged woman in good health. CDR3s include the opening cysteine and the closing phenylalanine or tryptophan. The order of the fields is clone size, V gene, D gene, CDR3 length, J gene, CDR3 protein, CDR3 DNA. D genes are given only for firm matches. Size is omitted from some rows. Given values are once, few, many or a class for expanded clones.

many	TRBV6-5	TRBD1	14	TRBJ2-2	CASSYRGRTGELFF	TGTGCCAGCAGTTACAGGGGGCGCACCGGGGAGCTGTTTTTT
many	TRBV5-1	NA	14	TRBJ1-1	CASSSQGVGTEAFF	TGCGCCAGCAGCTCACAGGGCGTGGGCACTGAAGCTTTCTTT
many	TRBV2	NA	15	TRBJ2-2	CASSDGGPPTGELFF	TGTGCCAGCAGTGATGGGGGCCCCCCCACCGGGGAGCTGTTTTTT
few	TRBV5-1	NA	12	TRBJ2-1	CASSLGHSGQFF	TGCGCCAGCAGCCTAGGACACTCAGGGCAGTTCTTC
many	TRBV28	NA	13	TRBJ2-7	CASSSLSSYEQYF	TGTGCCAGCAGTTCTCTTTCCTCCTACGAGCAGTACTTC
many	TRBV20-1	NA	16	TRBJ1-5	CSARDGALYSNQPQHF	TGCAGTGCTAGAGATGGGGCCTTGTATAGCAATCAGCCCCAGCATTTT
many	TRBV3-1	TRBD1	13	TRBJ1-1	CASSQRGGGEAFF	TGTGCCAGCAGCCAACGAGGGGGCGGTGAAGCTTTCTTT
many	TRBV15	NA	15	TRBJ2-7	CATSSEQGPAYEQYF	TGTGCCACCAGCAGTGAACAGGGTCCAGCCTACGAGCAGTACTTC
many	TRBV10-3	NA	14	TRBJ1-3	CAIRPDLSGNTIYF	TGTGCCATCAGGCCGGACCTCTCTGGAAACACCATATATTTT
NA	TRBV12-3/TRBV12-4	TRBD2	17	TRBJ2-1	CASSRIAGGPNDNEQFF	TGTGCCAGCAGTCGGATAGCGGGGGGCCCAAATGACAATGAGCAGTTCTTC
many	TRBV4-1	NA	15	TRBJ1-5	CASSSRSWDGSPQHF	TGCGCCAGCAGCTCAAGAAGTTGGGATGGGAGCCCCCAGCATTTT
many	TRBV20-1	NA	15	TRBJ2-1	CSAAVGGFSYNEQFF	TGCAGTGCTGCCGTTGGAGGCTTTTCCTACAATGAGCAGTTCTTC
many	TRBV18	TRBD1	15	TRBJ1-6	CASSRGQVGDSPLHF	TGTGCCAGCTCACGCGGACAGGTGGGGGATTCACCCCTCCACTTT
many	TRBV5-1	TRBD1	13	TRBJ2-7	CASSSRQGYEQYF	TGCGCCAGCAGCTCGCGACAGGGTTACGAGCAGTACTTC
many	TRBV5-1	NA	13	TRBJ1-5	CASSPLGDQPQHF	TGCGCCAGCAGCCCCTTAGGGGATCAGCCCCAGCATTTT
many	TRBV6-5	TRBD1	14	TRBJ2-4	CASRLDRKENIQYF	TGTGCCAGCAGGTTGGACAGGAAAGAAAACATTCAGTACTTC
many	TRBV28	TRBD2	17	TRBJ2-1	CASSLVGSGSSYNEQFF	TGTGCCAGCAGTTTAGTAGGGAGCGGGAGCTCCTACAATGAGCAGTTCTTC
NA	TRBV7-6	NA	13	TRBJ2-3	CASRRSRTDTQYF	TGTGCCAGCCGCCGATCTCGCACAGATACGCAGTATTTT
many	TRBV5-1	TRBD2	15	TRBJ2-1	CASTVAGGRYNEQFF	TGCGCCAGCACCGTAGCGGGGGGGCGATACAATGAGCAGTTCTTC
NA	TRBV7-6	NA	15	TRBJ2-2	CASSRTEANTGELFF	TGTGCCAGCAGCCGTACAGAGGCGAACACCGGTGAGCTGTTTTTT
many	TRBV7-9	NA	15	TRBJ1-2	CASSSSGTPNYGYTF	TGTGCCAGCAGCTCTAGCGGAACACCAAACTATGGCTACACCTTC
many	TRBV12-3/TRBV12-4	TRBD1	15	TRBJ2-3	CASSPGTGGIHTQYF	TGTGCCAGCAGCCCTGGGACAGGGGGCATACATACGCAGTATTTT
many	TRBV11-2	TRBD2	15	TRBJ2-3	CASSLLGGGLDTQYF	TGTGCCAGCAGCCTTCTGGGGGGGGGGTTAGATACGCAGTATTTT
many	TRBV28	NA	16	TRBJ2-7	CASRSEEGRLSYEQYF	TGTGCCAGCAGATCCGAGGAGGGCCGCTTATCCTACGAGCAGTACTTC
many	TRBV18	TRBD1	16	TRBJ1-3	CASSPPDRGDGNTIYF	TGTGCCAGCTCACCCCCGGACAGGGGAGATGGAAACACCATATATTTT
many	TRBV5-1	TRBD2	16	TRBJ2-5	CASSRTSGLHQETQYF	TGCGCCAGCAGTAGAACTAGCGGATTACATCAAGAGACCCAGTACTTC
many	TRBV12-3/TRBV12-4	NA	11	TRBJ2-1	CASRVYNEQFF	TGTGCCAGCAGAGTTTACAATGAGCAGTTCTTC
many	TRBV5-4	NA	17	TRBJ2-1	CASSLAFPVAPLNEQFF	TGTGCCAGCAGCTTGGCCTTTCCGGTAGCCCCTCTTAATGAGCAGTTCTTC
NA	TRBV7-9	TRBD2	18	TRBJ2-1	CASSLATSSGVRDNEQFF	TGTGCCAGCAGCTTAGCGACGTCTAGCGGGGTGAGAGACAATGAGCAGTTCTTC
many	TRBV9	NA	14	TRBJ1-1	CASSSGGGRTEAFF	TGTGCCAGCAGCTCCGGGGGGGGGAGAACTGAAGCTTTCTTT
many	TRBV18	NA	13	TRBJ1-2	CASSPSDSRGYTF	TGTGCCAGCTCACCGTCCGACAGCCGCGGCTACACCTTC
many	TRBV29-1	TRBD2	13	TRBJ2-5	CSLLAGELETQYF	TGCAGTTTACTAGCGGGAGAATTGGAGACCCAGTACTTC
many	TRBV20-1	NA	14	TRBJ1-4	CSARDRDNNEKLFF	TGCAGTGCTAGAGACCGGGACAATAATGAAAAACTGTTTTTT
many	TRBV29-1	NA	13	TRBJ1-1	CSVGPGVNTEAFF	TGCAGCGTTGGTCCGGGGGTGAACACTGAAGCTTTCTTT
many	TRBV15	TRBD2	15	TRBJ2-1	CATSRPSREGIEQFF	TGTGCCACCAGCAGACCCTCGCGGGAGGGGATTGAGCAGTTCTTC
many	TRBV20-1	NA	13	TRBJ1-2	CSARDPRGGGYTF	TGCAGTGCTAGAGATCCCAGGGGAGGCGGCTACACCTTC
many	TRBV6-2/TRBV6-3	TRBD2	20	TRBJ2-5	CASKTPTEEAGAPQAETQYF	TGTGCCAGCAAAACACCAACAGAGGAGGCGGGAGCCCCACAAGCAGAGACCCAGTACTTC
many	TRBV29-1	NA	12	TRBJ1-2	CSVRRKNYGYTF	TGCAGCGTGAGACGGAAGAACTATGGCTACACCTTC
few	TRBV6-5	NA	14	TRBJ1-6	CASSYRASGSPLHF	TGTGCCAGCAGCTACAGGGCCTCAGGTTCACCCCTCCACTTT
many	TRBV7-9	NA	14	TRBJ2-6	CASSPGGGANVLTF	TGTGCCAGCAGCCCCGGTGGTGGGGCCAACGTCCTGACTTTC
few	TRBV20-1	NA	17	TRBJ2-6	CSARVLRTASGANVLTF	TGCAGTGCTAGAGTTTTACGGACAGCATCTGGGGCCAACGTCCTGACTTTC
many	TRBV20-1	NA	12	TRBJ1-1	CSARGMNTEAFF	TGCAGTGCTAGAGGAATGAACACTGAAGCTTTCTTT
many	TRBV25-1	NA	13	TRBJ1-1	CASSEISNTEAFF	TGTGCCAGCAGTGAAATATCGAACACTGAAGCTTTCTTT
many	TRBV12-3/TRBV12-4	NA	13	TRBJ1-2	CASSTSGEDGYTF	TGTGCCAGCAGTACCTCAGGGGAGGATGGCTACACCTTC
many	TRBV28	TRBD2	17	TRBJ2-5	CASSLSFGSGSGETQYF	TGTGCCAGCAGTTTATCATTTGGGAGCGGGAGTGGAGAGACCCAGTACTTC
many	TRBV5-1	TRBD2	15	TRBJ2-1	CASSLVGLAGDEQFF	TGCGCCAGCAGCTTGGTCGGACTAGCGGGGGATGAGCAGTTCTTC
NA	TRBV15	NA	17	TRBJ2-1	CATSREAALISYGEQFF	TGTGCCACCAGCAGAGAGGCAGCGCTGATATCCTACGGTGAGCAGTTCTTC
few	TRBV6-1	TRBD1	15	TRBJ2-1	CATKRDRGPYNEQFF	TGTGCCACCAAGCGGGACAGGGGCCCCTACAATGAGCAGTTCTTC
many	TRBV11-2	NA	17	TRBJ1-2	CASSTRPGGINKYGYTF	TGTGCCAGCAGCACCCGGCCGGGGGGGATTAATAAGTATGGCTACACCTTC
many	TRBV5-6	NA	14	TRBJ2-1	CASLRVRVGNEQFF	TGTGCCAGTCTCCGGGTGCGGGTTGGAAATGAGCAGTTCTTC
many	TRBV28	TRBD2	16	TRBJ2-5	CASSPRSGGAEETQYF	TGTGCCAGCAGTCCCCGTAGCGGGGGGGCCGAAGAGACCCAGTACTTC
many	TRBV12-3/TRBV12-4	NA	13	TRBJ2-7	CASSLRGLYEQYF	TGTGCCAGCAGTTTAAGAGGCCTCTACGAGCAGTACTTC
many	TRBV7-2	NA	12	TRBJ1-1	CASSPGPGETFF	TGTGCCAGCAGCCCGGGCCCTGGGGAGACTTTCTTT
many	TRBV7-9	TRBD1	14	TRBJ1-4	CASSRTGPNEKLFF	TGTGCCAGCAGCAGGACAGGGCCCAATGAAAAACTGTTTTTT